The sequence of this T cell receptor beta chain was determined in a study of T-cell reconstitution after alpha-beta-depleted transplantation in children. The table lists this clonotype with a few counts. Unique molecular identifiers were used to barcode this TCRbeta library. MiXCR, applied by TCRdb to the PCR reads, yields one record per CDR3 protein. In the table there are fewer than 550,000 distinct CDR3 sequences, about a tenth of which are singletons. The CDR3 length is 12 residues. Trimming left V 6 bases short and J 3 bases short, with 12 bases between. CDR1 is DFQATT and CDR2 is SNEGSKA in the germline V gene (reference sequence).

The receptor's source is a human donor who donated a stem cell graft to a child with acute myeloid leukemia. V is TRBV20-1 and J is TRBJ2-7; tentative D call: TRBD2 (6 bases). The sequencing here drew on PBMCs from the stem cell graft donor, taken from the stem cell graft. The CDR3 sequence: CSARGLNYEQYF. CDR3 bases: TGCAGTGCACGTGGACTAAACTACGAGCAGTACTTC.